The entry below gives a single T cell receptor (beta chain) sequence along with its context. What it binds is not known. Profiling relied on immunoSEQ multiplex PCR, and the TCRdb table lists in-frame clones only, not all of them. The data show roughly 30,000 clones, about 90% seen once. This entry comes from a study of OX40 agonist ivuxolimab in advanced cancers. Study observations and caveats: Relative to CD4+ cells, CD8+ T cells on average had more expanded clones. At 0.1 to 3.0 mg/kg and by week 6, clonal expansion occurred in CD4+ and CD8+ blood T cells.

V was trimmed by 2 bases and J by 0 bases, leaving 8 bases between them. The CDR3 has 14 amino acids. Germline V gene sequence: CDR1 SGHTA, CDR2 FQGTGA. This rearrangement joins TRBV7-3 to TRBJ2-7; unclear D gene. Source: CD4+ or CD8+ T cells sorted from blood, taken in a trial of the OX40 agonist ivuxolimab. This TCR derives from an adult with an advanced solid tumor such as melanoma, head and neck, liver or kidney cancer. CDR3 sequence (DNA): TGTGCCAGCAGCTTAGTACACGGCTCCTACGAGCAGTACTTC. Amino acids: CASSLVHGSYEQYF.